The T cell receptor (beta chain) under discussion was sequenced for a study of chemoradiotherapy in HPV16-positive cancers. In the study overall: Functional T-cell assays on two HPV16-positive patients' cells defined candidate HPV-specific clones and common TCR motifs. General study points: HPV-responsive T-cell expansion during chemoradiotherapy was linked to improved recurrence-free survival in HPV16-positive patients. Candidate HPV-specific clones and E7-related TCR motifs grew in tumor during treatment.

TCRdb keeps only in-frame clones here, not all; method: immunoSEQ multiplex PCR. The repertoire holds some 34,000 clones, with approximately 90% as singletons. Per germline, CDR1 LGHNA and CDR2 YNFKEQ. Trimming removed 0 bases from V and 8 bases from J; junction bases left unmatched: 4. The CDR3 covers 14 residues. On this clone: The antigen remains undetermined.

The sequencing here drew on blood, taken from a patient who underwent chemoradiotherapy. This TCR was recovered from a human donor with HPV-associated anogenital cancer. The chain carries TRBV4-2 and TRBJ1-5, with 7 bases fitting TRBD1. The CDR3 nucleotides read TGTGCCAGCAGCCAAGACAGGGGGTCTGAGCCCCAGCATTTT. Translation: CASSQDRGSEPQHF.